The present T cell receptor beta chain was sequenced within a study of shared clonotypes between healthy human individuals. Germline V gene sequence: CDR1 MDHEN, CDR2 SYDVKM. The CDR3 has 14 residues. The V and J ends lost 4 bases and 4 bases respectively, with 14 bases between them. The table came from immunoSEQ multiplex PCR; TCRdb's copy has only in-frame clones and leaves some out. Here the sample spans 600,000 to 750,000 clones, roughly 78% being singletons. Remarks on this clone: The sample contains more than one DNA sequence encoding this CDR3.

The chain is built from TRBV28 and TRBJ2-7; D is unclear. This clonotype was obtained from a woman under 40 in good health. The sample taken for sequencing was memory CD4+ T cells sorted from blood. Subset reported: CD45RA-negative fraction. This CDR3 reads CASSSTGGLYEQYF. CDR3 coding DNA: TGTGCCAGCAGTTCGACGGGCGGTCTGTACGAGCAGTACTTC.